This TCR beta chain was captured by sequencing in a study of radiotherapy plus CTLA-4 blockade in lung cancer (dated by TCRdb to the late 2010s). About the investigation overall: Objective responses were observed in 18% of enrolled patients, and disease control was achieved in around 30%.

From the cysteine through the phenylalanine, the CDR3 covers 14 amino acids. The CDR3 DNA has 42 bases and is translated from base 1. The germline V gene (reference sequence) specifies GTSNPN as CDR1 and SVGIG as CDR2. Trimming leaves V shorter by 3 bases and J shorter by 2 bases, with the junction holding 6 bases beyond the gene matches. Turning to this clone: The specificity of this receptor is unknown. Base-call qualities are not available, and no considerably larger clone is one nucleotide away.

Libraries were built with the immunoSEQ multiplex PCR assay. The table comes from immuneACCESS by way of TCRdb, which keeps in-frame sequences with V and J called. Part of the clones is missing from these tables; in studies checked, under half for an unresolved V gene and the rest for unknown reasons. In this sample the table shows about 31,000 clones, 78% of which occur a single time. In total, the top ten clones hold roughly 7.4% of the sample. General findings and caveats noted by the study authors: After treatment with radiotherapy and ipilimumab, TCR clones that originated in tumors expanded in peripheral blood. Early dynamic changes in blood T cell clones, together with increased serum interferon-beta after radiation, were reported as the strongest predictors of response.

The study tested focal radiation therapy combined with CTLA-4 blockade (ipilimumab) in patients with chemo-refractory metastatic non-small-cell lung cancer. The source of this sequence is a human donor with non-small cell lung cancer who had stable disease on radiotherapy plus ipilimumab. The rearrangement joined TRBV30 to TRBJ1-1; TRBD1 matches 7 bases in the middle. The specimen was peripheral blood, collected from a patient treated with radiotherapy plus ipilimumab. CDR3 reads: CAWREQGPNTEAFF. The DNA reads as follows: TGTGCCTGGAGGGAACAGGGGCCAAACACTGAAGCTTTCTTT.